Following are 28 T cell receptor beta chains from one sample sequenced in a study of T cell repertoires in cytomegalovirus infection. TCRdb fed the reads into MiXCR, producing one record per CDR3 protein. The sample gives about a million distinct CDR3 sequences, roughly 30% of which show up once; 13% is in the top ten. Their antigen targets remain unknown. The specimen was cultured CD8+ T cells from PBMCs, collected from culture after CMV antigen stimulation. Receptors originate from a human donor in good health (CMV status not recorded). Some clones in this sample may be carry-over from other donors' samples.

The gene calls are TRBV2 and TRBJ1-1; D is possibly TRBD1 (6 bases). V was clipped by 3 bases and J by 4 bases, with 15 bases between them. The CDR3 covers 15 residues. CDR1 is SNHLY and CDR2 is FYNNEI in the germline V gene. CDR3 DNA: TGTGCCAGCAGTGACCCTTTTACAGGGAGCACTGAAGCTTTCTTT. Protein sequence: CASSDPFTGSTEAFF.

The chain has TRBV24-1 and TRBJ1-2; 8 bases align to TRBD1. Germline V gene lookup returns CDR1 KGHDR and CDR2 SFDVKD. V lost 0 bases and J lost 2; bases outside the gene matches: 10. The CDR3 extends over 18 amino acids. The CDR3 loop reads CATSDLKQGAPGNYGYTF. The DNA for the CDR3 is TGTGCCACCAGTGATTTGAAGCAGGGGGCTCCGGGAAACTATGGCTACACCTTC.

This clonotype was counted between two and nine times. The V and J genes are TRBV7-9 and TRBJ2-1; tentatively, D is TRBD1 or TRBD2 (5 bases each). Germline lookup yields CDR1 SEHNR and CDR2 FQNEAQ (reference sequence). The CDR3 covers 16 residues. Trimming stripped 5 bases from V and 12 bases from J, with 26 bases between. CDR3 residues: CASSPPGRELTVGQFF. Here the CDR3 DNA reads TGTGCCAGCAGCCCTCCGGGACGAGAACTAACCGTAGGGCAGTTCTTC.

This clonotype showed up many times. V gene TRBV7-8 combines with J gene TRBJ2-1; D is undetermined. Trimming cost V 5 bases and J 6 bases, with 14 bases left between them. Germline values: CDR1 SGHVS, CDR2 FQNEAQ. This CDR3 comprises 14 residues. The CDR3, as DNA: TGTGCCAGCAGCCCTCGCGCTAGGTTCAATGAGCAGTTCTTC. Translated: CASSPRARFNEQFF. Supplemented by reference TRBV7-8 and TRBJ2-1, the full variable domain reads GAGVSQSPRYKVAKRGQDVALRCDPISGHVSLFWYQQALGQGPEFLTYFQNEAQLDKSGLPSDRFFAERPEGSVSTLKIQRTQQEDSAVYLCASSPRARFNEQFFGPGTRLTVL.

The chain recombines TRBV28 with TRBJ2-3; weak D call: TRBD2 (5 bases). Germline V gene sequence: CDR1 MDHEN, CDR2 SYDVKM. This CDR3 is 13 amino acids long. V gave up 4 bases and J gave up 5 bases, with 10 bases separating them. The CDR3 DNA follows: TGTGCCAGCAGTTATGGAGAGGGAGATACGCAGTATTTT. Its protein is CASSYGEGDTQYF.

The chain links TRBV10-1 to TRBJ2-1; D is unclear. V gave up 3 bases and J gave up 8 bases, with 5 bases separating them. The CDR3 spans 11 residues. The germline CDR1 and CDR2 sequences are WNHNN and SYGVQD (reference sequence). CDR3: CASSESYEQFF. CDR3 DNA sequence: TGCGCCAGCAGTGAATCTTATGAGCAGTTCTTC.

This clonotype was observed a few times. The chain combines TRBV7-9 with TRBJ2-3; 9 positions match TRBD2. V gave up 2 bases and J gave up 1 base; unmatched junction bases: 13. The germline CDR1 and CDR2 sequences are SEHNR and FQNEAQ (reference sequence). This CDR3 contains 19 residues. CDR3 in amino acids: CASSLPGLAGGIGTDTQYF. CDR3 nucleotides: TGTGCCAGCAGCTTACCGGGACTAGCCGGTGGTATCGGCACAGATACGCAGTATTTT.

A remark on this clonotype: This is likely a read error, given that the CDR3 carries no conserved phenylalanine or tryptophan at its end. J is TRBJ2-1 and V is TRBV5-8, with D perhaps given as TRBD1 or TRBD2 (5 bases each). The CDR3 length is 18 residues. The V end lost 2 bases, the J end lost 0 bases, and 18 bases lay between the germline ends. Germline values: CDR1 SGHTS, CDR2 YDEGEE. The CDR3 sequence: CASSFGTSLLSSYNEQFL. The CDR3 DNA follows: TGTGCCAGCAGCTTCGGGACCAGCTTATTATCCTCCTACAATGAGCAGTTCCTC.

The chain employs TRBV6-2 or TRBV6-3 and TRBJ2-1; no definite D call. The CDR3 sequence is 14 residues long. The ends were cut back, 5 bases at V and 4 bases at J, with 12 bases in the middle. Germline V gene lookup returns CDR1 MNHEY and CDR2 SVGEGT. The CDR3 DNA reads as TGTGCCAGCAGTCAAACCTCACAGTACAATGAGCAGTTCTTC. Its translation is CASSQTSQYNEQFF.

This clonotype was seen many times. The chain couples TRBV7-2 to TRBJ2-1; 10 bases map to TRBD2. The CDR3 consists of 19 residues. CDR1 and CDR2 (germline): SGHTA, FQGNSA. V lost 1 base to trimming and J lost 0 bases; unmatched junction nucleotides: 9. Written as DNA, the CDR3 is TGTGCCAGCAGCTTAGGTAGCGGGGGGTCAAAAAGCTCCTACAATGAGCAGTTCTTC. Translating gives CASSLGSGGSKSSYNEQFF.

This clonotype was detected a few times. The chain has TRBV6-6 and TRBJ1-4; the D is unclear. This CDR3 spans 20 amino acids. From germline, CDR1 is MNHNY and CDR2 SVGAGI (reference sequence). The V end lost 2 bases, the J end lost 0 bases, and 22 bases lay between the germline ends. CDR3 bases: TGTGCCAGCAGTTACCGAGAGAAACTTCGCCAGCCTGCAACTAATGAAAAACTGTTTTTT. It is translated as CASSYREKLRQPATNEKLFF.

This chain links TRBV10-3 with TRBJ1-2; D gene unclear. This CDR3 region has 13 residues. Trimming left V 3 bases short and J 6 bases short, with 11 bases between. Germline CDR1 ENHRY, CDR2 SYGVKD. CDR3 nucleotides: TGTGCCATCAGTGACGCAGAGTTGAATGGCTACACCTTC. It yields the protein CAISDAELNGYTF.

In its sample, this clonotype was seen a few times. The chain carries TRBV6-1 and TRBJ2-7; TRBD1 matches at 7 bases. The J segment lost 0 bases and the V segment lost 3 bases, leaving 5 bases of the junction unmatched. Germline values: CDR1 MNHNS, CDR2 SASEGT. CDR3 length equals 15 residues. CDR3 residues: CASSDPGQSSYEQYV. CDR3 nucleotides: TGTGCCAGCAGTGACCCGGGACAGAGCTCCTACGAGCAGTACGTC.

This clonotype was counted at least ten times. CDR3 in DNA: TGTGCCAGCAGCTTATGGGGGACAGGAAGGGGCACTGAAGCTTTCTTT. This codes for CASSLWGTGRGTEAFF. The chain joins TRBV11-2 to TRBJ1-1; TRBD1 matches 8 bases. This CDR3 is 16 amino acids long. Germline values: CDR1 SGHAT, CDR2 FQNNGV. V was clipped by 2 bases and J by 4 bases; unmatched bases: 9.

This chain joins TRBV6-5 and TRBJ2-3; D ambiguous. The ends were cut back, 5 bases at V and 2 bases at J, with 8 bases in the middle. The germline gives CDR1 MNHEY, CDR2 SVGAGI. The CDR3 consists of 13 residues. CDR3: CASSRVNTDTQYF. For the CDR3, the DNA is TGTGCCAGCAGTCGAGTTAACACAGATACGCAGTATTTT.

This clonotype was seen many times. The rearrangement links TRBV7-2 to TRBJ2-7; 7 nucleotides line up with TRBD2. Germline V gives CDR1 SGHTA, CDR2 FQGNSA. The CDR3 runs to 14 residues. The trim removed 6 bases at V and 4 bases at J, leaving 9 bases unmatched. CDR3 bases: TGTGCCAGCAGTCAAGGGGCTAGCGGTTACGAGCAGTACTTC. Translating gives CASSQGASGYEQYF.

The genes are TRBV10-3 and TRBJ2-6; 10 positions match TRBD1. V shed 4 bases and J 3 bases; nucleotides not matched to a gene: 9. The CDR3 contains 18 residues. Germline CDR1 is ENHRY and CDR2 is SYGVKD. Written as DNA, the CDR3 is TGTGCCATCAGTGGCCCGGGACAGGGGCATTATGGGGCCAACGTCCTGACTTTC. This encodes CAISGPGQGHYGANVLTF.

The V and J genes are TRBV27 and TRBJ1-4; a possible D gene is TRBD1 (5 bases). Germline values: CDR1 MNHEY, CDR2 SMNVEV (reference sequence). The ends were cut back, 2 bases at V and 2 bases at J, with 12 bases in the middle. The CDR3 covers 16 residues. CDR3 in amino acids: CASSLSEGQTNEKLFF. The CDR3 nucleotides read TGTGCCAGCAGTTTAAGCGAGGGGCAGACTAATGAAAAACTGTTTTTT.

This clonotype was observed a handful of times. The chain employs TRBV6-6 and TRBJ2-2, with unresolved D. V was pared by 8 bases and J by 5 bases, with 9 bases between. This CDR3 has 12 amino acids. The germline gives CDR1 MNHNY, CDR2 SVGAGI (reference sequence). The CDR3 DNA sequence: TGTGCCAGCCAGCTCCGGACCGGGGAGCTGTTTTTT. Its translation is CASQLRTGELFF.

There are a few counts of this clonotype. The chain joins TRBV7-9 to TRBJ2-6; D is unresolved. CDR1 SEHNR and CDR2 FQNEAQ come from the germline V gene (reference sequence). V gave up 1 base and J gave up 1 base, with 8 bases separating them. The CDR3 is 16 amino acids. The CDR3 protein is CASSLDPASGANVLTF. The CDR3 DNA sequence: TGTGCCAGCAGCTTAGACCCAGCGTCTGGGGCCAACGTCCTGACTTTC. The full variable domain, in which reference TRBV7-9 and TRBJ2-6 provide the parts outside the CDR3, is DTGVSQNPRHKITKRGQNVTFRCDPISEHNRLYWYRQTLGQGPEFLTYFQNEAQLEKSRLLSDRFSAERPKGSFSTLEIQRTEQGDSAMYLCASSLDPASGANVLTFGAGSRLTVL.

This clonotype was seen once. This chain links TRBV4-1 with TRBJ1-2; 8 bases match TRBD1. CDR1 and CDR2 from the germline V gene are MGHRA and YSYEKL. Trimming took 0 bases from V and 8 from J; bases not matched to a gene: 11. This CDR3 has 16 residues. CDR3 in DNA: TGCGCCAGCAGCCAAGATTGGGCAGGGGGCTCTCAGGGCTACACCTTC. As protein: CASSQDWAGGSQGYTF.

The chain uses TRBV7-9 and TRBJ2-3; no firm D call. V lost 6 bases and J lost 7, with 11 bases in between. Germline CDR1 and CDR2: SEHNR and FQNEAQ (reference sequence). The CDR3 runs 12 residues. The CDR3 coding sequence is TGTGCCAGCAGTCCAGTCGCAAATACGCAGTATTTT. It is translated as CASSPVANTQYF.

This clonotype was detected only a few times. CDR3 sequence (DNA): TGTGCCACCAGCAGAGATGGAGGCTTCAATCAGCCCCAGCATTTT. Its protein product is CATSRDGGFNQPQHF. The chain has TRBV15 and TRBJ1-5; D unresolved. CDR3 length equals 15 residues. Looked up from germline, CDR1 is LNHNV and CDR2 is YYDKDF (reference sequence). The V end lost 0 bases, the J end lost 3 bases, and 9 bases lay between the germline ends.

This clonotype has only one observation. This chain joins TRBV5-1 and TRBJ1-2; D unclear. The germline V gene has CDR1 SGHRS and CDR2 YFSETQ. The V end was cut by 4 bases, the J end by 2 bases, with 15 bases between. This CDR3 has 15 residues. In DNA, the CDR3 is TGCGCCAGCAGCCCAGCGGCCAGCTACAACTATGGCTACACCTTC. It codes for CASSPAASYNYGYTF. The full variable domain, with the rest looked up from reference TRBV5-1 and TRBJ1-2, is KAGVTQTPRYLIKTRGQQVTLSCSPISGHRSVSWYQQTPGQGLQFLFEYFSETQRNKGNFPGRFSGRQFSNSRSEMNVSTLELGDSALYLCASSPAASYNYGYTFGSGTRLTVV.

The chain uses TRBV6-5 and TRBJ2-1, with 12 bases identical to TRBD2. This CDR3 comprises 16 residues. Germline CDR1 reads MNHEY; CDR2 reads SVGAGI. Trimming removed 2 bases from V and 7 bases from J; junction bases left unmatched: 6. CDR3 sequence (DNA): TGTGCCAGCAGTTACCATGGGACTAGCGGGCCTAATGAGCAGTTCTTC. Residues: CASSYHGTSGPNEQFF.

The chain couples TRBV27 to TRBJ2-7; weak D call: TRBD2 (6 bases). This CDR3 spans 14 amino acids. Trimming removed 1 base from V and 5 bases from J, with 12 bases in between. From germline, CDR1 is MNHEY and CDR2 SMNVEV (reference sequence). CDR3 nucleotides: TGTGCCAGCAGTTTATACCTAGCGAGCGACGAGCAGTACTTC. Amino acid sequence: CASSLYLASDEQYF.

This chain connects TRBV20-1 to TRBJ1-2, with 9 bases matching TRBD1. Looked up from germline, CDR1 is DFQATT and CDR2 is SNEGSKA (reference sequence). J lost 8 bases, V lost 6 bases, and 7 bases had no gene match. The CDR3 extends over 12 amino acids. CDR3 sequence: CSAPGTGSGYTF. The DNA of the CDR3 is TGCAGTGCCCCCGGGACAGGGTCGGGCTACACCTTC.

This chain connects TRBV20-1 to TRBJ1-2, with 8 bases matching TRBD1. The germline V gene has CDR1 DFQATT and CDR2 SNEGSKA (reference sequence). This CDR3 comprises 15 residues. Trimming removed 0 bases from V and 6 bases from J; junction bases left unmatched: 9. CDR3 nucleotides: TGCAGTGCTAGAGATTCACGACCAGGGGGCGATGGCTACACCTTC. It is translated as CSARDSRPGGDGYTF.